This T cell receptor (beta chain) emerged from a study of T cells in localized non-small cell lung cancer. In the case of this clone: As yet, its antigen is unknown.

General study points: Adjacent lung exhibited a median of 57 among the 100 most abundant tumor clones. Without multi-region sequencing, intratumor heterogeneity could not be excluded. It was uninvolved adjacent lung that showed the highest T cell clonality, exceeding tumor. Among blood samples, higher T cell density accompanied longer overall survival.

The CDR3 has 15 residues. Trimming stripped 6 bases from V and 4 bases from J, with 16 bases between. From germline, CDR1 is LNHDA and CDR2 SQIVND (reference sequence). The protocol was immunoSEQ multiplex PCR, while the TCRdb copy is restricted to in-frame clones and leaves out a portion. This sample has tens of thousands of clones; 85% to 90% occur once, and the top ten carry 2.5%. The specimen was PBMCs, collected before any cancer treatment. This sequence joins TRBV19 and TRBJ2-1, with a weak D call TRBD2 (6 bases). The receptor was derived from a man aged 40 to 75 with stage II lung adenocarcinoma. The CDR3 loop is CASSIPGGLYNEQFF. CDR3 nucleotides: TGTGCCAGTAGCATTCCCGGGGGACTTTACAATGAGCAGTTCTTC. The variable domain in full, completed from reference TRBV19 and TRBJ2-1, reads DGGITQSPKYLFRKEGQNVTLSCEQNLNHDAMYWYRQDPGQGLRLIYYSQIVNDFQKGDIAEGYSVSREKKESFPLTVTSAQKNPTAFYLCASSIPGGLYNEQFFGPGTRLTVL.